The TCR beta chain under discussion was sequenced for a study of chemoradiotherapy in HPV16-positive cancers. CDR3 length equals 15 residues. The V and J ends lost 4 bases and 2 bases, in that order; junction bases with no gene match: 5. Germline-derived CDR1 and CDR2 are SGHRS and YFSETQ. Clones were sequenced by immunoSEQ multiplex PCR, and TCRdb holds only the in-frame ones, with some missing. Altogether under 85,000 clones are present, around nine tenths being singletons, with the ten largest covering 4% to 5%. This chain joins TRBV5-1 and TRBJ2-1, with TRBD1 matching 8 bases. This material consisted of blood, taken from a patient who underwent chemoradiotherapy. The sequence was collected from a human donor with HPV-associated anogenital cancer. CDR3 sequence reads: CASSLPTGAYNEQFF. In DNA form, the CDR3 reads TGCGCCAGCAGCCTACCGACAGGGGCCTACAATGAGCAGTTCTTC.